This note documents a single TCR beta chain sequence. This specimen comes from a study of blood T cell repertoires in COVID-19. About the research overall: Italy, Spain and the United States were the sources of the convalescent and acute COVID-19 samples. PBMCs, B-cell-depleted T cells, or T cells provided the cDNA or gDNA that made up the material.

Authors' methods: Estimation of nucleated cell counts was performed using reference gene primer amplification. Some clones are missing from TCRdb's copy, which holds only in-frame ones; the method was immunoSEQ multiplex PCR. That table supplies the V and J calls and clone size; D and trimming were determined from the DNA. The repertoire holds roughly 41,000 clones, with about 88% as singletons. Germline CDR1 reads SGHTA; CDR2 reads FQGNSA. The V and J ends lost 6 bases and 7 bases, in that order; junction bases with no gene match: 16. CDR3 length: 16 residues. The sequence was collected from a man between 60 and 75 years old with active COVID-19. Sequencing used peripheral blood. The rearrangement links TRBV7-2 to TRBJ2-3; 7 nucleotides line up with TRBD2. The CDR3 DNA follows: TGTGCCAGCAGTCCCCCGGAGGCGGGAGCATCCAATACGCAGTATTTT. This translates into CASSPPEAGASNTQYF.